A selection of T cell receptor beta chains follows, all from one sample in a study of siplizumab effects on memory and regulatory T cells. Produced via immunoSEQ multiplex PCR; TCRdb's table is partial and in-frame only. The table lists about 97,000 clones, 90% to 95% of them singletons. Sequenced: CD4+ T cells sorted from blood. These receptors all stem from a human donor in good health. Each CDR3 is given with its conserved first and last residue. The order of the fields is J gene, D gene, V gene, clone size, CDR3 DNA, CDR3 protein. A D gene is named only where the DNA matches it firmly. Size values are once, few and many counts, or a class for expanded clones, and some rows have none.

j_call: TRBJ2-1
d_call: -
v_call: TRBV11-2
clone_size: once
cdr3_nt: TGTGCCAGCAGCTTAAACCGACTTGTGTATGAGCAGTTCTTC
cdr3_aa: CASSLNRLVYEQFF

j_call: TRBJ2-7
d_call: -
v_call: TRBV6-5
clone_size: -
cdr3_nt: TGTGCCAGCAGTTACAGTCCCGTAGCCTACGAGCAGTACTTC
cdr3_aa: CASSYSPVAYEQYF

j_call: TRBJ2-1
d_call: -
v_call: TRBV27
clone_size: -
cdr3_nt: TGTGCCAGCAGTTTAAGGAGCGGAGTGGAGGGCAATGAGCAGTTCTTC
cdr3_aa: CASSLRSGVEGNEQFF

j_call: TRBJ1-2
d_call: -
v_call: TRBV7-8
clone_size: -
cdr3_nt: TGTGCCAGCAGCTTATATACTCGGGGGCAGGGCGGAGGCTACACCTTC
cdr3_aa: CASSLYTRGQGGGYTF

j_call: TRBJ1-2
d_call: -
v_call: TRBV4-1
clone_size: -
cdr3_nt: TGCGCCAGCAGCCAAGATTTCTATGGCTACACCTTC
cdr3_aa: CASSQDFYGYTF

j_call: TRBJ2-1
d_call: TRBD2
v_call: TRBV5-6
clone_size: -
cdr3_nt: TGTGCCAGCAGCAGACCGACTAGCGGGAGACCTGAGCAGTTCTTC
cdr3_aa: CASSRPTSGRPEQFF

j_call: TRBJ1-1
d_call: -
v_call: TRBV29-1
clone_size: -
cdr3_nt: TGCAGCTCCCGTGGGGGGCAATCGAACACTGAAGCTTTCTTT
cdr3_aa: CSSRGGQSNTEAFF

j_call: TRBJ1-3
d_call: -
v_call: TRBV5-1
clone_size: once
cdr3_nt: TGCGCCAGCAGATCAGAGCAGGCCATCTCTGGAAACACCATATATTTT
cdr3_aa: CASRSEQAISGNTIYF

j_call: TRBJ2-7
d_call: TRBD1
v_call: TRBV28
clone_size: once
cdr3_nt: TGTGCCAGCAGTTACGGACAGGTCTCCTACGAGCAGTACTTC
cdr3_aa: CASSYGQVSYEQYF

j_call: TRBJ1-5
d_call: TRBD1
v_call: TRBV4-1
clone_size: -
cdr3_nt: TGCGCCAGCAGCCAAGCCAGGGGCGCAGGGGGTAAACAGCCCCAGCATTTT
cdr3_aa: CASSQARGAGGKQPQHF

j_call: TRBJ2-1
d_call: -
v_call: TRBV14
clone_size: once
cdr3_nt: TGTGCCAGCAGCCAAGAAGACAAACCTAGATACAATGAGCAGTTCTTC
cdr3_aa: CASSQEDKPRYNEQFF

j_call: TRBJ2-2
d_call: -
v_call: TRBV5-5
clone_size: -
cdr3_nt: TGTGCCAGCAGCTTGTTAGCCGGGGCAGTAAGGACCGGGGAGCTGTTTTTT
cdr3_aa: CASSLLAGAVRTGELFF

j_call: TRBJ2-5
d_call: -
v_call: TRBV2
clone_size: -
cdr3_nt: TGTGCCAGCTACCGTTCAGGGGCGGGAGAAGAGACCCAGTACTTC
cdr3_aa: CASYRSGAGEETQYF

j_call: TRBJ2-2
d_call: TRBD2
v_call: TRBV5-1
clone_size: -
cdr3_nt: TGCGCCAGCGGAACTAGCGGAGAAAACACCGGGGAGCTGTTTTTT
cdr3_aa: CASGTSGENTGELFF

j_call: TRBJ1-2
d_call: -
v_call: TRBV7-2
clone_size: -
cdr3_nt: TGTGCCAGCAGCTATCCAGACCGTTATGGCTACACCTTC
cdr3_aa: CASSYPDRYGYTF

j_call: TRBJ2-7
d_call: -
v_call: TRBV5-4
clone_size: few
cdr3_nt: TGTGCCAGCAGCTTGAACGGATACGAGCAGTACTTC
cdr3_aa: CASSLNGYEQYF

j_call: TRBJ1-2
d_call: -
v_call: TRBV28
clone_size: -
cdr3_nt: TGTGCCACCGCGGGCAGGGGACACCTCACCTTC
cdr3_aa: CATAGRGHLTF

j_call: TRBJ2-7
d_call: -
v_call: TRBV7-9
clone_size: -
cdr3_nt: TGTGCCAGCAGCCCCGGCCCTACCCCTTACGAGCAGTACTTC
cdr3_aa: CASSPGPTPYEQYF

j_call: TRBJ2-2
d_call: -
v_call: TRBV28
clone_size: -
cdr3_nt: TGTGCCACCGGAGGGCGCACCGGGGAGCTGTTTTTT
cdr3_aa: CATGGRTGELFF

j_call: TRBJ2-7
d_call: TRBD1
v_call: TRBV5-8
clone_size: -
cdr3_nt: TGTGCCAGCAGCTTCTCTTCCGGAACAGGGGGCTTCTACGAGCAGTACTTC
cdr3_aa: CASSFSSGTGGFYEQYF

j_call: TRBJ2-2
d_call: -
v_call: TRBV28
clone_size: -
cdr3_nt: TGTGCCAGCATCCTTAGGGGGGGCGCAGGTACCGGGGAGCTGTTTTTT
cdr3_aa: CASILRGGAGTGELFF

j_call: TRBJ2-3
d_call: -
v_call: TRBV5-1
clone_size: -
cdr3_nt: TGCGCCAGCAGCTCCCGGGACATGACCACAGATACGCAGTATTTT
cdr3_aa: CASSSRDMTTDTQYF

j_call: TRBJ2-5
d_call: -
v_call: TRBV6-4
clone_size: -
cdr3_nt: TGTGCCAGCAGTTCTACTCAAGAGACCCAGTACTTC
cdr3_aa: CASSSTQETQYF

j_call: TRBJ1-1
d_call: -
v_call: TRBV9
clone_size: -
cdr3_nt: TGTGCCAGCAGCTTTAACACCCTCGAGGGAGCTGAAGCTTTCTTT
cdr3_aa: CASSFNTLEGAEAFF

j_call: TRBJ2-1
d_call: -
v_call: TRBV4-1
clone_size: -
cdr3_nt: TGCGCCAGCAGCCAAGGAGAGGTGAGAGGGTTGAGGAATGAGCAGTTCTTC
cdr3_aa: CASSQGEVRGLRNEQFF

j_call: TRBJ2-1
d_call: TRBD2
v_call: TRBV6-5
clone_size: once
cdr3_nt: TGTGCCAGCAGTCCCATAGCGGGAGGTGAGCAGTTCTTC
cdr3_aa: CASSPIAGGEQFF

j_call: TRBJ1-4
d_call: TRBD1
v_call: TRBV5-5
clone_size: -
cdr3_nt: TGTGCCAGCAGCTTCGTGGGACAGGGCGGAAAACTGTTTTTT
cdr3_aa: CASSFVGQGGKLFF

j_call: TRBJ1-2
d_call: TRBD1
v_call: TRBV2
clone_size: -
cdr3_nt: TGTGCCAGCAGTGAGACAGGGAATAACTATGGCTACACCTTC
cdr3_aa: CASSETGNNYGYTF